The present T cell receptor (beta chain) was sequenced within a study of control samples from healthy donors and cancer patients. Produced via immunoSEQ multiplex PCR; TCRdb's table is partial and in-frame only. The table records 170,000 or so clones, 85% to 95% of them present only once. CDR1 and CDR2 (germline): SNHLY, FYNNEI. The CDR3 extends over 15 amino acids. V lost 2 bases and J lost 4; bases outside the gene matches: 6. This rearrangement joins TRBV2 to TRBJ2-3; 7 bases align to TRBD2. The receptor's source is a man aged 18 to 29 in good health. The sequencing input was blood. DNA of the CDR3: TGTGCCAGCAGTGAATCTCAGGGAGGGGCAGATACGCAGTATTTT. Its protein is CASSESQGGADTQYF.